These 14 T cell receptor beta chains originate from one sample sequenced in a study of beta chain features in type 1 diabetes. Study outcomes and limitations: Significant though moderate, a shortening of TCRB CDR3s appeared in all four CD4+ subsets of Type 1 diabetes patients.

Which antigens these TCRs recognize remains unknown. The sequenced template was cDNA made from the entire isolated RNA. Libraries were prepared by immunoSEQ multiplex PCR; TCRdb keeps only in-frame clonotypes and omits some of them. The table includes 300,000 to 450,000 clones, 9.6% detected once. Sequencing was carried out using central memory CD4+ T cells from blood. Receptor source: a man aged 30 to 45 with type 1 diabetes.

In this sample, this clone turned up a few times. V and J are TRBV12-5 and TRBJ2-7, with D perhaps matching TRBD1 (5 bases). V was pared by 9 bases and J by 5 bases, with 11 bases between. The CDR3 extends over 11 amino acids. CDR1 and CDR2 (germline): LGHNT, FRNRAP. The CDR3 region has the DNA TGTGCTAGGGGCAGGGTGGACGAGCAGTACTTC. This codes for CARGRVDEQYF.

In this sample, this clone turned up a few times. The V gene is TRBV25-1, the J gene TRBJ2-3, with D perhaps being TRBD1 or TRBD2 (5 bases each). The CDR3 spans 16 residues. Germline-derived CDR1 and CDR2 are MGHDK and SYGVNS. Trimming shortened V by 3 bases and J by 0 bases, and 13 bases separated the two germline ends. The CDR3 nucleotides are TGTGCCAGCAGTGATCGTATGGGACGGAGCACAGATACGCAGTATTTT. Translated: CASSDRMGRSTDTQYF.

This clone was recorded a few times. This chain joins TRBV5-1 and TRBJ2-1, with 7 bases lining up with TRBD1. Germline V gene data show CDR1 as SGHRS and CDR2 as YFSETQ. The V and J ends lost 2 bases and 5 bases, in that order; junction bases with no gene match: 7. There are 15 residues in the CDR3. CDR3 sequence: CASSLPSTGNNEQFF. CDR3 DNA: TGCGCCAGCAGCTTACCTTCGACAGGGAACAATGAGCAGTTCTTC.

CDR3 DNA sequence: TGTGCCAGCAGCTTACGGGCTGCAGGCAGTAATGAAAAACTGTTTTTT. This gives the protein CASSLRAAGSNEKLFF. This chain connects TRBV7-2 to TRBJ1-4; D unresolved. Trimming cost V 2 bases and J 4 bases, with 14 bases left between them. The CDR3 covers 16 residues. Germline loops: CDR1 SGHTA, CDR2 FQGNSA.

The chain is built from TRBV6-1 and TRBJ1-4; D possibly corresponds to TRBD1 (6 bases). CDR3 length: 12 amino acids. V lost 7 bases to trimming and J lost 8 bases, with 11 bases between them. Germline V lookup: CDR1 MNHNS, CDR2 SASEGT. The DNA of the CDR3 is TGTGCCAGCATGGGGACAACAGAAAAACTGTTTTTT. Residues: CASMGTTEKLFF.

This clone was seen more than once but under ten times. The chain's CDR3 is CASSPSDSSGANVLTF. CDR3 sequence (DNA): TGTGCCAGCAGCCCCTCCGACAGCTCTGGGGCCAACGTCCTGACTTTC. The chain employs TRBV11-2 and TRBJ2-6, with D perhaps matching TRBD1 (5 bases). The CDR3 loop spans 16 amino acids. The V end lost 5 bases, the J end lost 0 bases, and 11 bases lay between the germline ends. Germline lookup yields CDR1 SGHAT and CDR2 FQNNGV.

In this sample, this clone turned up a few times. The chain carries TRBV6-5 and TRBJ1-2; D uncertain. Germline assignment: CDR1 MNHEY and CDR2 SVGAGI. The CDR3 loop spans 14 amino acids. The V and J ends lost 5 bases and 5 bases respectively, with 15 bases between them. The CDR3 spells CASSDITGPYGYTF. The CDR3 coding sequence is TGTGCCAGCAGTGACATCACCGGGCCTTATGGCTACACCTTC.

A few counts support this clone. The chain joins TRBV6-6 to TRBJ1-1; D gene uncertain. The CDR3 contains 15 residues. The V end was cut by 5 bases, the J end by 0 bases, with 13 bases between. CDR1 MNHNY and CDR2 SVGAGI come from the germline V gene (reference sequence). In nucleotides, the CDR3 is TGTGCCAGCAGTCCCCATCAGGAGGTGAACACTGAAGCTTTCTTT. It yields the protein CASSPHQEVNTEAFF.

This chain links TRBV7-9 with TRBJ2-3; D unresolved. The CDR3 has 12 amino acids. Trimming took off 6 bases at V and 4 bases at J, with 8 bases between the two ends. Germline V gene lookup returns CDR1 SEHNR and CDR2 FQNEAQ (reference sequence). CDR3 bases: TGTGCCAGCAGTGATGCCGCAGATACGCAGTATTTT. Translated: CASSDAADTQYF.

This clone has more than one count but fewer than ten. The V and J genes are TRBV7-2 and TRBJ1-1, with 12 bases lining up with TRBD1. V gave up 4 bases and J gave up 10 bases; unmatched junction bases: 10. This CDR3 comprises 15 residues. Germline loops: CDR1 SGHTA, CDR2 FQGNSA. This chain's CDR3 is CASSYPPGTGGPAFF. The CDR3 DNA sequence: TGTGCCAGCAGCTACCCCCCCGGGACAGGGGGCCCAGCTTTCTTT.

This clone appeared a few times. This CDR3 reads CASSLSGSRDAEAFF. CDR3 sequence (DNA): TGTGCCAGCAGTTTATCGGGCAGCCGGGATGCTGAAGCTTTCTTT. This chain connects TRBV28 to TRBJ1-1, with unresolved D. The CDR3 length is 15 residues. Trimming left V 1 base short and J 6 bases short, with 15 bases between. The germline gives CDR1 MDHEN, CDR2 SYDVKM.

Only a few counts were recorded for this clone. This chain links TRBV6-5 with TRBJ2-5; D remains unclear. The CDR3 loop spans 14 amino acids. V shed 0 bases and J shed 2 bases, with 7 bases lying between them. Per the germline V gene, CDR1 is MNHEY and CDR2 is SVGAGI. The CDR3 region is CASSYSARQETQYF. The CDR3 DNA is TGTGCCAGCAGTTACTCGGCTAGACAAGAGACCCAGTACTTC.

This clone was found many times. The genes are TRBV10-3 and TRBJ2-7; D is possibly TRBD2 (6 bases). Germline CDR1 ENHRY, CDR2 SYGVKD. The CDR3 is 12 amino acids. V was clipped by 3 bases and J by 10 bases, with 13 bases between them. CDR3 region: CAISDKGEAQYF. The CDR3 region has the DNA TGTGCCATCAGTGACAAAGGGGAGGCCCAGTACTTC.

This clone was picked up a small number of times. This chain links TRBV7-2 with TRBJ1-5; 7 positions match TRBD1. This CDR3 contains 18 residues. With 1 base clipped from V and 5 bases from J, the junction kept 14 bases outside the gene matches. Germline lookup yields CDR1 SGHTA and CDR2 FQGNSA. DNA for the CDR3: TGTGCCAGCAGCTTAGGCAGGGGGTTAGTCGCTGGCCATCAGCCCCAGCATTTT. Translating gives CASSLGRGLVAGHQPQHF.